Described below is a single T cell receptor beta chain sequence and its context. Its antigen is unidentified. CDR1 is SEHNR and CDR2 is FQNEAQ in the germline V gene (reference sequence). The CDR3 consists of 19 residues. Germline trimming cut 4 bases from V and 0 bases from J; bases unmatched to any gene: 12. This specimen comes from a study of CD8 T cells in Susac syndrome. Study conclusions and caveats: The TCR sequencing and HLA analysis in the study involved a relatively small number of individuals, as the study acknowledged.

The RNA, about 0.45 to 1 ug, was put through reverse transcription using random hexamers. The amplification used immunoSEQ multiplex PCR on TCR beta CDR3; it spanned 54 Vbeta and 13 Jbeta. TCRdb itself ran the immunoSEQ multiplex PCR reads through MiXCR, one entry per CDR3 protein. The sample lists 250,000 to 300,000 distinct CDR3 sequences, 75% to 85% seen once, with roughly 0.21% in the top ten. Sample: CD8+ T cells from PBMCs. The chain joins TRBV7-9 to TRBJ2-3; TRBD2 agrees at 11 bases. This TCR was sampled from a human donor with multiple sclerosis. The DNA of the CDR3 is TGTGCCAGCAGCTCAACACTAGCGGGAGACGAGTTAAGCACAGATACGCAGTATTTT. It yields the protein CASSSTLAGDELSTDTQYF.